The text below deals with one T cell receptor (beta chain). The junction differs from germline at one of its ends, possibly a read error. The same CDR3 arises from other DNA sequences in this sample as well. These data are taken from a study of cytomegalovirus exposure and HLA in healthy donors. Study summary: HLA-typed donors were the source of 83 million or so unique TCRs held in an early data release.

Germline V CDR1 and CDR2: SGHNT, YYREEE (reference sequence). The length of the CDR3 is 13 residues. The PCR made use of 60 Vbeta and 13 Jbeta primers. Libraries were prepared by immunoSEQ multiplex PCR; TCRdb keeps only in-frame clonotypes and omits some of them. The table includes 210,000 or so clones, more than 60% detected once. The genes are TRBV5-4 and TRBJ1-1; TRBD1 is a possible D gene (5 bases). The origin of this receptor is a man aged 35-49 years in good health and CMV-seronegative. Sequencing was done on a sample of PBMCs. The CDR3 region is CASPGLLNTEAFF. In DNA, the CDR3 is TGTGCCAGCCCGGGACTCTTAAACACTGAAGCTTTCTTC.